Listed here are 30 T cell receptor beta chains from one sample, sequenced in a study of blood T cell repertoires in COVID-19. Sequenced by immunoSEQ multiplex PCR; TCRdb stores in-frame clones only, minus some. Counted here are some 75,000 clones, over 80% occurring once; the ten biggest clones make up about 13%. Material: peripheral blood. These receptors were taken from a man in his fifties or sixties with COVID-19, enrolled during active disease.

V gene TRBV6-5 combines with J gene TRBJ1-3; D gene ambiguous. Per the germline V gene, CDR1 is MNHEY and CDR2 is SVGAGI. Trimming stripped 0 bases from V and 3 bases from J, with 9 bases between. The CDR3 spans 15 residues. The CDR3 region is CASSYSEGFGNTIYF. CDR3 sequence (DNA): TGTGCCAGCAGTTACTCGGAGGGCTTTGGAAACACCATATATTTT.

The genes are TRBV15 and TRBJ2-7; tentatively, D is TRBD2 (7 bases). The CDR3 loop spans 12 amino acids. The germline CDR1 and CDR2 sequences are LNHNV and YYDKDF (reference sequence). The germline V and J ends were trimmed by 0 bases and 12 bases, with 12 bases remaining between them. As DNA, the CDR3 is TGTGCCACCAGCAGAGATTGGGGGGGCCTGTACTTC. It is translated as CATSRDWGGLYF.

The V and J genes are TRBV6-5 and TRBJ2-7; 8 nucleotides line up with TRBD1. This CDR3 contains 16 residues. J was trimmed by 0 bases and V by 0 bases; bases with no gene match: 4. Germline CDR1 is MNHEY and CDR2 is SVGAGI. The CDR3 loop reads CASSYSTGTGSYEQYF. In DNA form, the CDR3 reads TGTGCCAGCAGTTACTCGACAGGGACAGGCTCCTACGAGCAGTACTTC.

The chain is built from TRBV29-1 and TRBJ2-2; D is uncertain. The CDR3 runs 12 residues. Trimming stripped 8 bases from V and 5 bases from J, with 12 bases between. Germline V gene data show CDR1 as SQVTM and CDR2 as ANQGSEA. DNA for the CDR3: TGCAGCTTCGGGTTTAAGACCGGGGAGCTGTTTTTT. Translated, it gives CSFGFKTGELFF.

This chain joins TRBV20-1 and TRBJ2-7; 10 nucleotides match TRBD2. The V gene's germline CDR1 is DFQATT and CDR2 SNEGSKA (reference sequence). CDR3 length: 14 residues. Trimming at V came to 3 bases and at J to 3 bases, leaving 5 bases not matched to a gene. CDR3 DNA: TGCAGTGCTAGTCGACTAGCGGGCCACTACGAGCAGTACTTC. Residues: CSASRLAGHYEQYF.

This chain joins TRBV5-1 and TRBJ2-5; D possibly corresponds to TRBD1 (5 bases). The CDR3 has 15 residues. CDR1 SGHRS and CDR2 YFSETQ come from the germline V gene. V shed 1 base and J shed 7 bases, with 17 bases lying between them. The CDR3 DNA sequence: TGCGCCAGCAGCTTGAGGTCTAACCGTCAGGGGACCCAGTACTTC. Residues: CASSLRSNRQGTQYF.

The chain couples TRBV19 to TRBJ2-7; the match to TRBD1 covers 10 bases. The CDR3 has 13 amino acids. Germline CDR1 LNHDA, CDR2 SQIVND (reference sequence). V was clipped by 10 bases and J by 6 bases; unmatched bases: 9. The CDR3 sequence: CATGGDRGGEQYF. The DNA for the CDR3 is TGTGCCACCGGCGGGGACAGGGGAGGCGAGCAGTACTTC.

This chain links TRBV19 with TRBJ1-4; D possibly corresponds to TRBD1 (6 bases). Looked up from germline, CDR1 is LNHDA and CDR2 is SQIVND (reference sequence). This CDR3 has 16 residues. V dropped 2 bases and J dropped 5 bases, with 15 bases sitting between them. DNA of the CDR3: TGTGCCAGTAGTATAAGGGGGGGCCGTGCAAATGAAAAACTGTTTTTT. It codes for CASSIRGGRANEKLFF.

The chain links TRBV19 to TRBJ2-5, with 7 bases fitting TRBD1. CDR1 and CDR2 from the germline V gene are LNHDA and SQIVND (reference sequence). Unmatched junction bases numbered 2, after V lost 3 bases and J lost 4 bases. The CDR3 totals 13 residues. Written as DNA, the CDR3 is TGTGCCAGTAGTATCAGACAGGGAGAGACCCAGTACTTC. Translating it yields CASSIRQGETQYF.

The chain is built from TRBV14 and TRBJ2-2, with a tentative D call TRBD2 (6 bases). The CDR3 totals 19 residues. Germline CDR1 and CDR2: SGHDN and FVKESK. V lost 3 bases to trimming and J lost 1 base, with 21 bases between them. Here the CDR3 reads CASSHPRAGQEGNTGELFF. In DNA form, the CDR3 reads TGTGCCAGCAGCCACCCGAGGGCGGGGCAAGAGGGGAACACCGGGGAGCTGTTTTTT.

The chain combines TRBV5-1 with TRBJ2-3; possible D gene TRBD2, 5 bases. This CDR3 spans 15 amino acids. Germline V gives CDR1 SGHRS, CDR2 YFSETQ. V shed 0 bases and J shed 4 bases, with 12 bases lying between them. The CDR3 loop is CASSLVWLAPDTQYF. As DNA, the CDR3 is TGCGCCAGCAGCTTGGTTTGGCTAGCTCCAGATACGCAGTATTTT.

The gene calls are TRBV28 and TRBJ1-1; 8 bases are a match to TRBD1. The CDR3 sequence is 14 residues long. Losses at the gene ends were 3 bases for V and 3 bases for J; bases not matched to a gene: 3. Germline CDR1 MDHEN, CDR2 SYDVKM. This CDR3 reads CASSLTGDDTEAFF. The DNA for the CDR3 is TGTGCCAGCAGTTTGACAGGGGACGACACTGAAGCTTTCTTT.

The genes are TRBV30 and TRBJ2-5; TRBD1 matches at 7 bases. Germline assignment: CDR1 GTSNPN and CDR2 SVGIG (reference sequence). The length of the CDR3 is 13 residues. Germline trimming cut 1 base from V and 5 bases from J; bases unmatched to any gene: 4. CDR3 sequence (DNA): TGTGCCTGGAGTGATGGGGGACAGGAGACCCAGTACTTC. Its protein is CAWSDGGQETQYF.

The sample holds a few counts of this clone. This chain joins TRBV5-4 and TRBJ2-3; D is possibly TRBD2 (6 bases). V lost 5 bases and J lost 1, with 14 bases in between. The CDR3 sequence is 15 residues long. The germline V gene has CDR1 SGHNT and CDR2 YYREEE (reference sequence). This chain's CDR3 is CASRTTSLGTDTQYF. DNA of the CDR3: TGTGCCAGCAGAACGACTAGTCTCGGCACAGATACGCAGTATTTT.

The CDR3 protein is CASSEPRTSGRYEQYF. CDR3 sequence (DNA): TGTGCCAGCAGTGAACCGCGGACTAGCGGGAGGTACGAGCAGTACTTC. V usage is TRBV6-1 and J usage is TRBJ2-7; TRBD2 matches 14 bases. The V and J ends lost 2 bases and 4 bases, in that order; junction bases with no gene match: 4. Germline CDR1 MNHNS, CDR2 SASEGT. This CDR3 region has 16 residues.

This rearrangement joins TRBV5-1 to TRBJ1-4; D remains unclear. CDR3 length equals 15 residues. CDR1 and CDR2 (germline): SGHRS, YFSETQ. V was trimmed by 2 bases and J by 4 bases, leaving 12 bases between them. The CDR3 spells CASSFAGRDNEKLFF. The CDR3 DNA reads TGCGCCAGCAGCTTCGCGGGGAGGGATAATGAAAAACTGTTTTTT.

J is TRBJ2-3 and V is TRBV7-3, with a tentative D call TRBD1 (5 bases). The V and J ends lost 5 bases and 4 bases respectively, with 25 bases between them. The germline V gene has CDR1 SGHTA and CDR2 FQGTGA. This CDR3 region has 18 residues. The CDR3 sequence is CASSPSPPGLRGADTQYF. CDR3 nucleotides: TGTGCCAGCAGCCCCTCCCCCCCAGGGTTAAGGGGCGCAGATACGCAGTATTTT.

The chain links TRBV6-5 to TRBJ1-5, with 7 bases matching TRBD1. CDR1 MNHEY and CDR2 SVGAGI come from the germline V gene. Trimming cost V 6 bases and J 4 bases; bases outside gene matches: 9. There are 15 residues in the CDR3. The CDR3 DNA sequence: TGTGCCAGCAGCCCGACAGGGCTGGGAAATCAGCCCCAGCATTTT. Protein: CASSPTGLGNQPQHF.

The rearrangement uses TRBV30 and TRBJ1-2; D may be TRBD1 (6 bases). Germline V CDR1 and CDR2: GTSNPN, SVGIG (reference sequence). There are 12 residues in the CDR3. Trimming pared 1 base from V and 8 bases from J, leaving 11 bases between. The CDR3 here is CAWSAGERGYTF. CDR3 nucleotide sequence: TGTGCCTGGAGTGCAGGGGAGAGAGGCTACACCTTC. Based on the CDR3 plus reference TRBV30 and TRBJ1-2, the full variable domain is SQTIHQWPATLVQPVGSPLSLECTVEGTSNPNLYWYRQAAGRGLQLLFYSVGIGQISSEVPQNLSASRPQDRQFILSSKKLLLSDSGFYLCAWSAGERGYTFGSGTRLTVV.

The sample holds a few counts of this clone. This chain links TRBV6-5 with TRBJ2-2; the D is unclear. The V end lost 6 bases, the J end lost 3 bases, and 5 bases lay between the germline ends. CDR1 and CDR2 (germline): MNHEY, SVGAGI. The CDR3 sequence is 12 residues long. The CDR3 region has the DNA TGTGCCAGCAGGGCCTACACCGGGGAGCTGTTTTTT. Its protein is CASRAYTGELFF.

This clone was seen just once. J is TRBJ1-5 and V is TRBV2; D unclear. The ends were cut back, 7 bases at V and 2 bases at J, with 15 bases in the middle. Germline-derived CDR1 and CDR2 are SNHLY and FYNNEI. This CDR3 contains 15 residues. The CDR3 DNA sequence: TGTGCCAGCACTGGACGGGGTGGGGGCAATCAGCCCCAGCATTTT. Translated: CASTGRGGGNQPQHF.

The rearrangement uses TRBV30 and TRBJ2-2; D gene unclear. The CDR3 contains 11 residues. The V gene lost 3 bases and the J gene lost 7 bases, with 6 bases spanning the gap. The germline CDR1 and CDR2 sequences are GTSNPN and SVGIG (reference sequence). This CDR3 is CAWRVGGELFF. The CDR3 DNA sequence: TGTGCCTGGAGGGTCGGCGGGGAGCTGTTTTTT.

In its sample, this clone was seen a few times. The CDR3: CASSPGDSGISYEQYF. In DNA, the CDR3 is TGCGCCAGCAGCCCGGGGGATAGCGGGATCTCCTACGAGCAGTACTTC. The chain is built from TRBV5-1 and TRBJ2-7, with 8 positions matching TRBD2. The CDR3 totals 16 residues. Germline loops: CDR1 SGHRS, CDR2 YFSETQ. The ends lost 4 bases at V and 0 bases at J; junction bases unmatched: 9. Looking up the rest from reference TRBV5-1 and TRBJ2-7 gives the full variable domain: KAGVTQTPRYLIKTRGQQVTLSCSPISGHRSVSWYQQTPGQGLQFLFEYFSETQRNKGNFPGRFSGRQFSNSRSEMNVSTLELGDSALYLCASSPGDSGISYEQYFGPGTRLTVT.

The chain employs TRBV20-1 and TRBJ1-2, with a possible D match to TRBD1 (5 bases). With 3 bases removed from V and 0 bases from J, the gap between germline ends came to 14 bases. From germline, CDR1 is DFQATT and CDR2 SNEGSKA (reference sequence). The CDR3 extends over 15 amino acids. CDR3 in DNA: TGCAGTGCTAGTGAGGCAGGGTTATCTAACTATGGCTACACCTTC. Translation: CSASEAGLSNYGYTF.

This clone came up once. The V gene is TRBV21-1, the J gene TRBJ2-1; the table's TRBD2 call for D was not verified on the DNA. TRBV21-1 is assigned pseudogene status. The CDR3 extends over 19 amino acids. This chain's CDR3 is CASSKVTSASGRSRNEQFF. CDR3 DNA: TGTGCCAGCAGCAAAGTAACATCGGCTAGCGGGAGGTCGCGCAATGAGCAGTTCTTC.

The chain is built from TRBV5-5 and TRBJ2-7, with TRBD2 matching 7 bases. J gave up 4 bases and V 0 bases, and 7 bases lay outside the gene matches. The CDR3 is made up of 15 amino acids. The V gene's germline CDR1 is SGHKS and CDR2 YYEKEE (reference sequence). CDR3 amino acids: CASSLVPAGLYEQYF. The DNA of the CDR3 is TGTGCCAGCAGCTTGGTCCCAGCGGGGCTATACGAGCAGTACTTC. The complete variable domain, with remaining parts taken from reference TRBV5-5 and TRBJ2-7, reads DAGVTQSPTHLIKTRGQQVTLRCSPISGHKSVSWYQQVLGQGPQFIFQYYEKEERGRGNFPDRFSARQFPNYSSELNVNALLLGDSALYLCASSLVPAGLYEQYFGPGTRLTVT.

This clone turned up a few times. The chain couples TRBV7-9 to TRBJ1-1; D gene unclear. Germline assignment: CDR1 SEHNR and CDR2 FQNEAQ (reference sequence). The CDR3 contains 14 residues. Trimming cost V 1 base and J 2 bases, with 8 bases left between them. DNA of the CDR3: TGTGCCAGCAGCTTAGGAGGATTTAACACTGAAGCTTTCTTT. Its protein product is CASSLGGFNTEAFF.

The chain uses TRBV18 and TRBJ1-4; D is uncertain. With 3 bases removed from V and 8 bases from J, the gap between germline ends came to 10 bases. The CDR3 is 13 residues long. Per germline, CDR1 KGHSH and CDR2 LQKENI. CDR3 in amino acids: CASSPTLQEKLFF. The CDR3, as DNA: TGTGCCAGCTCACCTACATTGCAGGAAAAACTGTTTTTT.

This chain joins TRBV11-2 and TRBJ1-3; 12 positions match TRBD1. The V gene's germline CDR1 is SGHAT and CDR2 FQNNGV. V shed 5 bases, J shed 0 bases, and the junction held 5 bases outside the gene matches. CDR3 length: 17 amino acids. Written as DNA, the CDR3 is TGTGCCAGCAGCCGGGGACAGGGGGCGAGCTCTGGAAACACCATATATTTT. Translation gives CASSRGQGASSGNTIYF. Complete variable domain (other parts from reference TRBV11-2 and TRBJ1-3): EAGVAQSPRYKIIEKRQSVAFWCNPISGHATLYWYQQILGQGPKLLIQFQNNGVVDDSQLPKDRFSAERLKGVDSTLKIQPAKLEDSAVYLCASSRGQGASSGNTIYFGEGSWLTVV.

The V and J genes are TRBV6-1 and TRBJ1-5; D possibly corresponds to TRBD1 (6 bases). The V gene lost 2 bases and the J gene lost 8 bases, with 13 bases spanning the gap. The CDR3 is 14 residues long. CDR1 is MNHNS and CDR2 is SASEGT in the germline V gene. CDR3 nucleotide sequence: TGTGCCAGCAGTGAACGGGGGGGGCCGGAGCCCCAGCATTTT. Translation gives CASSERGGPEPQHF.